The 25 T cell receptor beta chains listed next were all sequenced from one sample in a study of T cell responses to AZD1222 COVID-19 vaccine. Clones were read by immunoSEQ multiplex PCR, and TCRdb kept only the in-frame ones, dropping some. The sample consists of tens of thousands of clones, around 83% of them appearing once. This specimen consisted of peripheral blood, obtained on day 0 of AZD1222 vaccination. The receptors here all came from an adult in good health.

The chain employs TRBV12-3 or TRBV12-4 and TRBJ1-1; D may be TRBD1 (6 bases). This CDR3 is 12 amino acids long. V shed 5 bases and J shed 6 bases, with 10 bases lying between them. DNA for the CDR3: TGTGCCAGCAGTGGGGGGCGGCCTGAAGCTTTCTTT. Amino acids: CASSGGRPEAFF.

The V and J genes are TRBV11-2 and TRBJ2-3; D may be TRBD1 (5 bases). The CDR3 is made up of 14 amino acids. The germline CDR1 and CDR2 sequences are SGHAT and FQNNGV. V lost 5 bases and J 7 bases, leaving 16 bases between the germline ends. As DNA, the CDR3 is TGTGCCAGCAGCCCCGGTCTAAGGGGCTATACGCAGTATTTT. This translates into CASSPGLRGYTQYF.

This chain joins TRBV5-1 and TRBJ2-1, with TRBD2 identical over 8 bases. The germline V gene has CDR1 SGHRS and CDR2 YFSETQ. The V segment lost 4 bases and the J segment 0 bases; nucleotides outside the gene matches: 9. The CDR3 runs to 17 residues. The chain's CDR3 is CASSVGSSGGSYNEQFF. CDR3 coding DNA: TGCGCCAGCAGCGTGGGGTCCAGCGGGGGCTCCTACAATGAGCAGTTCTTC.

V and J are TRBV11-2 and TRBJ2-7, with a tentative D call TRBD2 (5 bases). This CDR3 spans 15 amino acids. V lost 5 bases to trimming and J lost 0 bases, with 14 bases between them. The germline CDR1 and CDR2 sequences are SGHAT and FQNNGV. CDR3 loop: CASSLLTGISYEQYF. Here the CDR3 DNA reads TGTGCCAGCAGCCTACTTACCGGGATCTCCTACGAGCAGTACTTC.

The chain joins TRBV7-2 to TRBJ2-7; D ambiguous. Trimming left V 2 bases short and J 3 bases short, with 5 bases between. The CDR3 runs 12 residues. Germline V lookup: CDR1 SGHTA, CDR2 FQGNSA. The CDR3 DNA is TGTGCCAGCAGCTTACCGAACTACGAGCAGTACTTC. Protein: CASSLPNYEQYF.

The V gene is TRBV7-8, the J gene TRBJ1-2; a weak D match, TRBD1 (5 bases). Trimming removed 5 bases from V and 3 bases from J, with 13 bases in between. The CDR3 runs to 14 residues. CDR1 is SGHVS and CDR2 is FQNEAQ in the germline V gene. CDR3 in amino acids: CASSPRRVDYGYTF. The CDR3 nucleotides are TGTGCCAGCAGCCCTCGCAGGGTCGACTATGGCTACACCTTC.

V is TRBV2 and J is TRBJ2-7; D is undetermined. V shed 9 bases and J shed 1 base, with 7 bases lying between them. The CDR3 is made up of 11 amino acids. Germline CDR1 is SNHLY and CDR2 is FYNNEI. CDR3 coding DNA: TGTGCCAGTCTTGAATCCTACGAGCAGTACTTC. Residues: CASLESYEQYF.

This CDR3 reads CASTIPGPYSNQPQHF. Written as DNA, the CDR3 is TGTGCCAGTACCATACCGGGACCTTATAGCAATCAGCCCCAGCATTTT. V usage is TRBV19 and J usage is TRBJ1-5, with TRBD1 as a possible D gene (5 bases). V lost 7 bases to trimming and J lost 0 bases, with 16 bases between them. The V gene's germline CDR1 is LNHDA and CDR2 SQIVND (reference sequence). The CDR3 sequence is 16 residues long.

This clone appeared a single time. This chain uses TRBV6-5 with TRBJ2-2; D perhaps matches TRBD1 (6 bases). Trimming cost V 4 bases and J 2 bases, with 8 bases left between them. CDR1 and CDR2 (germline): MNHEY, SVGAGI. This CDR3 has 14 amino acids. The CDR3 here is CASSSTGNTGELFF. The CDR3 nucleotides read TGTGCCAGCAGTTCGACAGGAAACACCGGGGAGCTGTTTTTT.

This rearrangement joins TRBV6-5 to TRBJ2-5; 9 bases align to TRBD2. Germline CDR1 MNHEY, CDR2 SVGAGI. V shed 4 bases, J shed 4 bases, and the junction held 7 bases outside the gene matches. This CDR3 contains 15 residues. The CDR3 protein is CASSSPRGGGETQYF. As DNA, the CDR3 is TGTGCCAGCAGTTCCCCCCGCGGGGGGGGAGAGACCCAGTACTTC.

Regarding this clone: Other DNA sequences in the sample encode the same CDR3. The chain carries TRBV27 and TRBJ2-7; D is possibly TRBD2 (5 bases). The CDR3 sequence is 12 residues long. Trimming removed 3 bases at V and 5 bases at J, with 8 bases between. CDR1 and CDR2 from the germline V gene are MNHEY and SMNVEV (reference sequence). CDR3 sequence reads: CASSLLGDEQYF. CDR3 nucleotide sequence: TGTGCCAGCAGTTTGCTCGGGGACGAGCAGTACTTC.

The gene calls are TRBV5-1 and TRBJ1-5, with no clear D. The CDR3 runs to 16 residues. V was clipped by 0 bases and J by 2 bases, with 12 bases between them. Germline loops: CDR1 SGHRS, CDR2 YFSETQ. In nucleotides, the CDR3 is TGCGCCAGCAGCTTGGGTGTAGGTGGAGGCAATCAGCCCCAGCATTTT. It yields the protein CASSLGVGGGNQPQHF.

The chain employs TRBV11-3 and TRBJ2-3; 12 nucleotides line up with TRBD2. Unmatched junction bases numbered 9, after V lost 5 bases and J lost 9 bases. Germline loops: CDR1 SGHNT, CDR2 YENEEA. The CDR3 spans 15 residues. This CDR3 is CASSQGLAGDPTQYF. The CDR3 bases are TGTGCCAGCAGCCAGGGACTAGCGGGCGATCCGACGCAGTATTTT.

The CDR3 bases are TGCAGCGTCAGAGGGCGGGGGGCAGGCACAGATACGCAGTATTTT. It encodes CSVRGRGAGTDTQYF. V gene TRBV29-1 combines with J gene TRBJ2-3; 8 bases map to TRBD2. Trimming at V came to 6 bases and at J to 1 base, leaving 9 bases not matched to a gene. This CDR3 has 15 residues. Germline assignment: CDR1 SQVTM and CDR2 ANQGSEA.

The rearrangement links TRBV12-3 or TRBV12-4 to TRBJ2-1, with 7 bases lining up with TRBD1. This CDR3 is 13 amino acids long. V trimming: 3 bases; J trimming: 6 bases; junction bases outside the gene matches: 2. The CDR3 sequence is CASSLTGLNEQFF. Written as DNA, the CDR3 is TGTGCCAGCAGTTTGACAGGGCTCAATGAGCAGTTCTTC.

The rearrangement uses TRBV4-3 and TRBJ2-6, with TRBD1 matching over 7 bases. The V gene end was trimmed by 4 bases and the J gene end by 2 bases; junction bases not matched to a gene: 5. The germline V gene encodes CDR1 LGHNA and CDR2 YSLEER. This CDR3 is built from 16 residues. The CDR3 nucleotides are TGCGCCAGCAGCCGATTAGGGGGCGCTGGGGCCAACGTCCTGACTTTC. Encoded protein: CASSRLGGAGANVLTF.

The gene calls are TRBV6-6 and TRBJ2-1; D gene uncertain. From germline, CDR1 is MNHNY and CDR2 SVGAGI (reference sequence). Trimming shortened V by 0 bases and J by 5 bases, and 8 bases separated the two germline ends. This CDR3 is 14 amino acids long. CDR3 in DNA: TGTGCCAGCAGTTACTCTACAGCGAACAATGAGCAGTTCTTC. Translating it yields CASSYSTANNEQFF.

The genes are TRBV15 and TRBJ2-3; possibly TRBD2 for D (5 bases). The V end was cut by 4 bases, the J end by 6 bases, with 26 bases between. Per germline, CDR1 LNHNV and CDR2 YYDKDF (reference sequence). The CDR3 contains 18 residues. Here the CDR3 DNA reads TGTGCCACCAGCACCGCCTTGGCGGGCGGAGGCCTGGGGGATACGCAGTATTTT. This gives the protein CATSTALAGGGLGDTQYF.

V usage is TRBV5-1 and J usage is TRBJ1-1; 7 bases fit TRBD1. The CDR3 spans 15 residues. Trimming at V came to 4 bases and at J to 4 bases, leaving 10 bases not matched to a gene. Germline V gene sequence: CDR1 SGHRS, CDR2 YFSETQ. This CDR3 reads CASSLPGTVGTEAFF. CDR3 sequence (DNA): TGCGCCAGCAGCCTACCCGGGACAGTTGGCACTGAAGCTTTCTTT.

The gene calls are TRBV5-1 and TRBJ2-1, with D possibly being TRBD1 (5 bases). The V gene lost 4 bases and the J gene lost 5 bases, with 19 bases spanning the gap. The CDR3 totals 16 residues. Germline V gene sequence: CDR1 SGHRS, CDR2 YFSETQ. The CDR3 spells CASSTRPQGKDNEQFF. CDR3 in DNA: TGCGCCAGCAGCACCCGTCCCCAGGGTAAGGACAATGAGCAGTTCTTC.

V usage is TRBV5-6 and J usage is TRBJ2-7; D is possibly TRBD1 (6 bases). The germline V gene has CDR1 SGHDT and CDR2 YYEEEE. This CDR3 spans 15 amino acids. Trimming shortened V by 3 bases and J by 3 bases, and 16 bases separated the two germline ends. CDR3 nucleotides: TGTGCCAGCAGCTGGGGGACGGGACAAGACTACGAGCAGTACTTC. It encodes CASSWGTGQDYEQYF. The full variable domain, in which reference TRBV5-6 and TRBJ2-7 provide the parts outside the CDR3, is DAGVTQSPTHLIKTRGQQVTLRCSPKSGHDTVSWYQQALGQGPQFIFQYYEEEERQRGNFPDRFSGHQFPNYSSELNVNALLLGDSALYLCASSWGTGQDYEQYFGPGTRLTVT.

J is TRBJ2-2 and V is TRBV24-1, with 8 bases aligning to TRBD1. From germline, CDR1 is KGHDR and CDR2 SFDVKD. The CDR3 loop spans 12 amino acids. J lost 12 bases, V lost 5 bases, and 4 bases had no gene match. Here the CDR3 reads CATSATGEKLFF. In DNA form, the CDR3 reads TGTGCCACCAGTGCGACAGGGGAAAAGCTGTTTTTT.

V gene TRBV3-1 (or the pseudogene TRBV3-2) combines with J gene TRBJ2-3, with TRBD2 identical over 14 bases. Germline V gene data show CDR1 as LGHDT and CDR2 as YNNKEL (reference sequence). The CDR3 sequence is 17 residues long. The V segment lost 4 bases and the J segment 2 bases; nucleotides outside the gene matches: 5. The DNA of the CDR3 is TGTGCCAGCAGCCGAGCGGGACTAGCGGGGGACACAGATACGCAGTATTTT. This codes for CASSRAGLAGDTDTQYF.

The chain uses TRBV7-6 and TRBJ1-1; the D gene is possibly TRBD1 (5 bases). The V gene's germline CDR1 is SGHVS and CDR2 FNYEAQ. V gave up 5 bases and J gave up 1 base, with 14 bases separating them. CDR3 length: 15 residues. In DNA, the CDR3 is TGTGCCAGCAGCGGGGGAGGCGGCCGGAACACTGAAGCTTTCTTT. This sequence encodes CASSGGGGRNTEAFF.

J is TRBJ2-7 and V is TRBV11-2; 9 bases are a match to TRBD2. Germline V gene data show CDR1 as SGHAT and CDR2 as FQNNGV. There are 15 residues in the CDR3. After removal of 6 bases from V and 2 bases from J, the junction contained 8 bases not matched to a gene. DNA of the CDR3: TGTGCCAGCAGGGCTAGACTAGCGGTTACCTACGAGCAGTACTTC. Residues: CASRARLAVTYEQYF.